Each of the 10 T cell receptor beta chains below was sequenced from the same sample in a study of T cells in Graves' hyperthyroidism and ophthalmopathy. RNA transcripts were the template for amplifying TCR beta CDR3 regions. During a first-round RT-PCR of the TCR CDR3, the HTBI primer set was used. TCRdb itself ran the multiplex PCR reads through MiXCR, one entry per CDR3 protein. The sample lists some 740,000 distinct CDR3 sequences, around 13% occurring once. The material sequenced was blood. Receptors were obtained from a woman under 30 with Graves' hyperthyroidism.

The chain uses TRBV12-3 or TRBV12-4 and TRBJ2-1; a possible D gene is TRBD2 (6 bases). Trimming cost V 4 bases and J 2 bases, with 18 bases left between them. The CDR3 length is 17 residues. Written as DNA, the CDR3 is TGTGCCAGCAGTTCGCGAACCGGGAGTTTCACCTACAATGAGCAGTTCTTC. Its protein is CASSSRTGSFTYNEQFF.

There are many counts of this clonotype. This sequence joins TRBV3-1 and TRBJ2-7; TRBD1 aligns across 7 bases. Per the germline V gene, CDR1 is LGHDT and CDR2 is YNNKEL (reference sequence). CDR3 length: 14 amino acids. V dropped 1 base and J dropped 7; count of bases not matched to a gene: 7. This CDR3 is CASSQGPQGEEQYF. As DNA, the CDR3 is TGTGCCAGCAGCCAAGGTCCCCAGGGGGAGGAGCAGTACTTC.

This clonotype has at least ten counts. The chain uses TRBV18 and TRBJ2-1, with 7 bases matching TRBD2. Germline-derived CDR1 and CDR2 are KGHSH and LQKENI. The V and J ends lost 8 bases and 9 bases, in that order; junction bases with no gene match: 7. The CDR3 runs 12 residues. DNA for the CDR3: TGTGCCAGCGACCAGGGCGGGGGTGAGCAGTTCTTC. Its translation is CASDQGGGEQFF.

In its sample, this clonotype was seen a few times. The chain employs TRBV9 and TRBJ2-1, with D unresolved. V was cut by 0 bases and J by 3 bases, with 7 bases left in between. This CDR3 spans 14 amino acids. Germline values: CDR1 SGDLS, CDR2 YYNGEE. CDR3 DNA: TGTGCCAGCAGCGTAGATATAGACTACAATGAGCAGTTCTTC. Its protein is CASSVDIDYNEQFF.

There are many counts of this clonotype. V is TRBV6-2 or TRBV6-3 and J is TRBJ2-1; 8 nucleotides agree with TRBD2. CDR1 and CDR2 from the germline V gene are MNHEY and SVGEGT. V lost 4 bases to trimming and J lost 9 bases; unmatched junction nucleotides: 8. This CDR3 contains 14 residues. The CDR3 here is CASSSGLVGGEQFF. The CDR3 nucleotides are TGTGCCAGCAGTTCGGGACTAGTTGGAGGTGAGCAGTTCTTC.

The rearrangement joins TRBV6-5 to TRBJ2-7, with 8 bases identical to TRBD1. CDR1 is MNHEY and CDR2 is SVGAGI in the germline V gene. CDR3 size: 15 residues. The ends lost 2 bases at V and 3 bases at J; junction bases unmatched: 6. The CDR3 region has the DNA TGTGCCAGCAGTTACGGAGGGACAGGCCTCTACGAGCAGTACTTC. This translates into CASSYGGTGLYEQYF.

This clonotype was counted at least ten times. The chain is built from TRBV12-3 or TRBV12-4 and TRBJ2-4, with 10 bases fitting TRBD2. The CDR3 consists of 20 residues. V shed 0 bases and J 0 bases; nucleotides not matched to a gene: 11. Here the CDR3 DNA reads TGTGCCAGCAGTTTAGCGGCTCGCGGACTAGCGGAGCTAGCCAAAAACATTCAGTACTTC. Protein product: CASSLAARGLAELAKNIQYF.

In its sample, this clonotype was seen many times. The chain has TRBV27 and TRBJ1-1; D is undetermined. CDR1 MNHEY and CDR2 SMNVEV come from the germline V gene (reference sequence). The CDR3 sequence is 13 residues long. Trimming took 6 bases from V and 1 from J, leaving 9 bases between them. CDR3 amino acids: CASSYTENTEAFF. The CDR3 coding sequence is TGTGCCAGCAGCTACACAGAGAACACTGAAGCTTTCTTT.

This clonotype was observed at least ten times. The J gene is TRBJ2-7, the V gene TRBV20-1; 9 nucleotides line up with TRBD1. V dropped 5 bases and J dropped 1; count of bases not matched to a gene: 9. Germline lookup yields CDR1 DFQATT and CDR2 SNEGSKA (reference sequence). There are 15 residues in the CDR3. CDR3 loop: CSAPTPGTGSYEQYF. The CDR3 DNA reads TGCAGTGCTCCCACCCCCGGGACAGGGTCCTACGAGCAGTACTTC.

This clonotype appeared many times. V is TRBV20-1 and J is TRBJ2-1, with D possibly being TRBD2 (7 bases). Germline CDR1 and CDR2: DFQATT and SNEGSKA (reference sequence). The CDR3 runs to 15 residues. Trimming took off 2 bases at V and 10 bases at J, with 21 bases between the two ends. CDR3 sequence: CSARRGRAVGVEQFF. As DNA, the CDR3 is TGCAGTGCTAGAAGGGGGAGGGCCGTCGGGGTGGAGCAGTTCTTC.